This entry describes one T cell receptor beta chain. Germline V lookup: CDR1 SGHVS, CDR2 FQNEAQ. This CDR3 region has 15 residues. The sample belongs to a study of T cells expressing NK-cell markers. Study context: It was from sorted CD3+CD56+NKG2C+, CD3+CD56+NKG2C- and CD3+CD56-NKG2C+ T cells that TCR beta repertoires came. Just one sequenced donor of eight was HCMV-seronegative, while seven were seropositive.

For each CDR3 protein, TCRdb gives one entry from its re-call of the 5' RACE reads, without DNA. This specimen shows about 30,000 distinct CDR3 sequences; the ten leading clones hold 50% to 75%. This clonotype was obtained from a woman between 18 and 69 years old in good health. The chain joins TRBV7-8 to TRBJ1-1. Sequences were obtained from blood T cells: a sorted CD56 or NKG2C T cell subset, CD4+ or CD8+ T cells, or bulk PBMC T cells (not recorded which). The CDR3 protein is CASSLGWGGGTEAFF.